The entry below describes one T cell receptor beta chain. Germline lookup yields CDR1 GTSNPN and CDR2 SVGIG (reference sequence). The V end lost 5 bases, the J end lost 6 bases, and 10 bases lay between the germline ends. This CDR3 comprises 11 residues. This sample is part of a study of blood T cell repertoires in COVID-19. The data were produced by immunoSEQ multiplex PCR, yet TCRdb's version contains in-frame clones alone and is incomplete. In the table there are 150,000 to 200,000 clones, around 82% of which are singletons. The sample was PBMCs or T cells enriched from blood (not recorded which). The origin of this receptor is a woman aged 60-75 years with acute COVID-19. This chain links TRBV30 with TRBJ1-2; the D is unclear. CDR3 DNA sequence: TGTGCCTGGGACGTGAGGCATGGCTACACCTTC. Translating it yields CAWDVRHGYTF.